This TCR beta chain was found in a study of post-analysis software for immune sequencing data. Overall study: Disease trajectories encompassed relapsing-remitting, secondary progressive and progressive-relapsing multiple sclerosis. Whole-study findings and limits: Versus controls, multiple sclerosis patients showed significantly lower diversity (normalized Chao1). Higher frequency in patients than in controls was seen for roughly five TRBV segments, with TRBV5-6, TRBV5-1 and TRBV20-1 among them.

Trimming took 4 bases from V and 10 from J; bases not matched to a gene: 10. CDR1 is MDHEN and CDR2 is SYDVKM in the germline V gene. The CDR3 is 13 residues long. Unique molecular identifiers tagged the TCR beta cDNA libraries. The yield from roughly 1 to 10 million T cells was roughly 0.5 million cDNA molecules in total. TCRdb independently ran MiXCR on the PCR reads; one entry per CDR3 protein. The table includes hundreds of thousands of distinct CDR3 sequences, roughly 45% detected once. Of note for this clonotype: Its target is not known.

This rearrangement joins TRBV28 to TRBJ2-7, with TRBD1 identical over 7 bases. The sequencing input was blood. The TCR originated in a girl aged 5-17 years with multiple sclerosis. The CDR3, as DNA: TGTGCCAGCAGTTCTGGACAGGCCTATACCCAGTACTTC. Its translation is CASSSGQAYTQYF.